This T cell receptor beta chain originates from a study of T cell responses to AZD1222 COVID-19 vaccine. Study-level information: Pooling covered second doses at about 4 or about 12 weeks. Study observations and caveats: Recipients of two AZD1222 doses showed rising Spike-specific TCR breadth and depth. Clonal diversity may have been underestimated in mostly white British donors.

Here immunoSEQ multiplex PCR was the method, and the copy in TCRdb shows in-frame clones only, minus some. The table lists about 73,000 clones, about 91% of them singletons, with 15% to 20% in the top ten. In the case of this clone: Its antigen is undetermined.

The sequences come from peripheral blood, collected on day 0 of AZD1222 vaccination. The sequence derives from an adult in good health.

CDR3 bases: TGTGCCAGCAGTTTATGGCAGGGTGAGACCCAGTACTTC. Encoded protein: CASSLWQGETQYF. The V call is TRBV28, the J call TRBJ2-5; maybe TRBD1 (5 bases). Germline V gene sequence: CDR1 MDHEN, CDR2 SYDVKM. The CDR3 has 13 residues. The germline V and J ends were trimmed by 0 bases and 5 bases, with 7 bases remaining between them.